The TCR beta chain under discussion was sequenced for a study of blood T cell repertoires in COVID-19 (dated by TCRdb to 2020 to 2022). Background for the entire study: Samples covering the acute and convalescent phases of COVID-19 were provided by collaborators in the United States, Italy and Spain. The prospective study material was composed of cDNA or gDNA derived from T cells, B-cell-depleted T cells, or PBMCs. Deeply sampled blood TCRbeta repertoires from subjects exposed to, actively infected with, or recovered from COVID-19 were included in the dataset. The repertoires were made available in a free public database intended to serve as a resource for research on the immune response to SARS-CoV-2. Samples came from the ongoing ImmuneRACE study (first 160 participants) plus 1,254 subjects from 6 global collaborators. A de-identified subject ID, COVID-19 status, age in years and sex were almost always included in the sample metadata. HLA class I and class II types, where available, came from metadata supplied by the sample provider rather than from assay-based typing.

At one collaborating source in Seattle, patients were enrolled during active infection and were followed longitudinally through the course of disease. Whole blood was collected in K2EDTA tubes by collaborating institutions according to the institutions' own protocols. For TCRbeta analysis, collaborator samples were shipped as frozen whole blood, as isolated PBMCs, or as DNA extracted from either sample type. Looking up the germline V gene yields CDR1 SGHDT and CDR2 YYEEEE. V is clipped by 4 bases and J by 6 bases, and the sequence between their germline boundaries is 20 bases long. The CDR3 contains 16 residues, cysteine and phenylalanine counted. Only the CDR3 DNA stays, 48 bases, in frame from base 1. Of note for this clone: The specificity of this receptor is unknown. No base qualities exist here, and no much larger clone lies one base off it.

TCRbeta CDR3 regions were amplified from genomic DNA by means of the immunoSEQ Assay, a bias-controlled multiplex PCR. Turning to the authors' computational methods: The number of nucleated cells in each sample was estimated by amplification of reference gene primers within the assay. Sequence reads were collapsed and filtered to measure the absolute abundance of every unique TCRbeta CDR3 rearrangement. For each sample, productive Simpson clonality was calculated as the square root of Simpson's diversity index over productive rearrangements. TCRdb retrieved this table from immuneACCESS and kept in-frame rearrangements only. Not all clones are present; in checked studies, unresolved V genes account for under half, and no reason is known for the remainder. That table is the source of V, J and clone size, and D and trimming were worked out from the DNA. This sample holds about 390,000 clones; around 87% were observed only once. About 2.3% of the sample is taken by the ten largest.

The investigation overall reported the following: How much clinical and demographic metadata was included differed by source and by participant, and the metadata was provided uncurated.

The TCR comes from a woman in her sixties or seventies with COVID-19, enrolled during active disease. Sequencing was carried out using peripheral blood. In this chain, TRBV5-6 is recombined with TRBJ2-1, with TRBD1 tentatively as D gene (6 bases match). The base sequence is TGTGCCAGCAGCCCAGGAACAGGGCTCCCTGGCAATGAGCAGTTCTTC. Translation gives CASSPGTGLPGNEQFF.